The TCR beta chain described here comes from a study of identifying expanded T cells in peripheral blood. Assay: immunoSEQ multiplex PCR; the TCRdb copy retains only in-frame clones and omits some. Of some 95,000 clones listed, more than 75% are singletons. Germline V gives CDR1 LGHNA, CDR2 YSLEER. The CDR3 consists of 16 residues. V lost 4 bases and J lost 2, with 15 bases in between. The sequencing input was blood. This TCR was recovered from a person between 18 and 69 years old in good health. V usage is TRBV4-3 and J usage is TRBJ1-3; no firm D call. CDR3 coding DNA: TGCGCCAGCAGCCTCACTTATTTGAGGCCTGGAAACACCATATATTTT. It codes for CASSLTYLRPGNTIYF.